This T cell receptor beta chain came from a study of blood T cell repertoires in COVID-19. For the study at large: Collection of acute and convalescent COVID-19 samples took place in the United States, Italy and Spain.

The CDR3 runs 15 residues. Trimming removed 7 bases from V and 9 bases from J; junction bases left unmatched: 12. Germline CDR1 is LGHDT and CDR2 is YNNKEL (reference sequence). It was during active infection that Seattle patients were enrolled and then longitudinally followed. Sequencing was performed with immunoSEQ multiplex PCR; in TCRdb, only in-frame clones are kept and a portion is missing. In the table there are around 130,000 clones, less than 90% of which are singletons. The source material was peripheral blood. The chain joins TRBV3-1 (or the pseudogene TRBV3-2) to TRBJ2-1, with 10 bases fitting TRBD1. The TCR originated in a man aged 25-40 years with COVID-19, enrolled during active disease. Here the CDR3 reads CASTARDRGGGEQFF. The DNA for the CDR3 is TGTGCCAGCACCGCCCGGGACAGGGGAGGAGGTGAGCAGTTCTTC.